The subject of this entry is one T cell receptor (beta chain). Assay: immunoSEQ multiplex PCR; the TCRdb copy retains only in-frame clones and omits some. In the table there are approximately 75,000 clones, 80% to 95% of which are singletons. The record originates from a study of technical replicates of blood from a few donors. The germline V gene encodes CDR1 SGHDT and CDR2 YYEEEE. Deletions cut 0 bases from V and 0 bases from J, with 6 bases between. The CDR3 runs to 14 residues. The rearrangement joins TRBV5-6 to TRBJ1-1; D possibly corresponds to TRBD1 (5 bases). Sequencing input: T cells isolated from PBMCs. This TCR came from a human donor in good health. CDR3 sequence reads: CASSLGQMNTEAFF. In DNA, the CDR3 is TGTGCCAGCAGCTTGGGACAGATGAACACTGAAGCTTTCTTT.